The clone carrying this T cell receptor beta chain was seen more than once but under ten times. Antigen: not known. The entry originates in a study of human T cells and chemical hapten exposure. Study findings and constraints: Controls had significantly fewer large CDR3 similarity clusters than were formed by expanded TCRs.

Time point meaning: patch test 3, about 24 weeks after DPC sensitization. The treatment here: therapeutic diphenylcyclopropenone sensitization with weekly scalp DPC. TCRdb itself ran the RACE reads through MiXCR, one entry per CDR3 protein. Of some 110,000 distinct CDR3 sequences in the sample, 11% are singletons; the top ten hold around 2.2%. Trimming cost V 2 bases and J 5 bases; bases outside gene matches: 6. The germline gives CDR1 SGHVS, CDR2 FNYEAQ. This CDR3 has 17 amino acids. The specimen comprised whole blood, sampled in connection with sensitization to the hapten diphenylcyclopropenone (DPC). The clonotype comes from a woman aged 45-65 years with alopecia areata. Some clones in this sample may be carry-over from other donors' samples. The chain employs TRBV7-6 and TRBJ2-2, with 12 nucleotides matching TRBD1. The CDR3 DNA sequence: TGTGCCAGCAGCTTATCGGGGACAGGGGGCATGACCGGGGAGCTGTTTTTT. Its protein is CASSLSGTGGMTGELFF.